This T cell receptor (beta chain) came from a study of memory CD4+ T cells and cytomegalovirus serostatus. The V and J ends lost 1 base and 9 bases respectively, with 5 bases between them. The CDR3 length is 11 residues. From germline, CDR1 is SGHTS and CDR2 YDEGEE. Single viable CD3+CD4+CD8-CD45RO+ cells were sorted as the memory CD4+ T cells. The protocol was immunoSEQ multiplex PCR, while the TCRdb copy is restricted to in-frame clones and leaves out a portion. In the table there are some 25,000 clones, around 75% of which are singletons. V is TRBV5-8 and J is TRBJ2-1; D unresolved. Sequenced: memory CD4+ T cells from blood. The TCR was taken from an adult in good health and CMV-seronegative. The CDR3 loop is CASSLRVEQFF. The CDR3 coding sequence is TGTGCCAGCAGCTTGCGAGTTGAGCAGTTCTTC.